Following are 24 T cell receptor beta chains from one sample sequenced in a study of T cell responses to AZD1222 COVID-19 vaccine. Clones were read by immunoSEQ multiplex PCR, and TCRdb kept only the in-frame ones, dropping some. The top ten hold around 18% of the sample, which has about 150,000 clones, more than 90% seen once. The sequences come from peripheral blood, collected on day 0 of AZD1222 vaccination. The receptors were sampled from an adult in good health.

The gene calls are TRBV5-1 and TRBJ2-2; D is uncertain. The germline V and J ends were trimmed by 0 bases and 8 bases, with 5 bases remaining between them. The V gene's germline CDR1 is SGHRS and CDR2 YFSETQ. The CDR3 loop spans 12 amino acids. The CDR3 DNA reads TGCGCCAGCAGCTTGGCTTTGGGGGAGCTGTTTTTT. This gives the protein CASSLALGELFF.

The chain has TRBV15 and TRBJ1-1; no clear D gene. CDR3 size: 19 residues. The ends were cut back, 1 base at V and 1 base at J, with 22 bases in the middle. Germline V lookup: CDR1 LNHNV, CDR2 YYDKDF (reference sequence). As DNA, the CDR3 is TGTGCCACCAGCAGAGTGGAGATGAGGGCAGCGAAACAGAACACTGAAGCTTTCTTT. Protein product: CATSRVEMRAAKQNTEAFF. The entire variable domain, with the rest obtained from reference TRBV15 and TRBJ1-1, is as follows: DAMVIQNPRYQVTQFGKPVTLSCSQTLNHNVMYWYQQKSSQAPKLLFHYYDKDFNNEADTPDNFQSRRPNTSFCFLDIRSPGLGDTAMYLCATSRVEMRAAKQNTEAFFGQGTRLTVV.

V is TRBV5-1 and J is TRBJ1-1; no reliable D call. This CDR3 is 13 amino acids long. Germline-derived CDR1 and CDR2 are SGHRS and YFSETQ. Trimming removed 0 bases from V and 4 bases from J, with 7 bases in between. The CDR3 reads CASSLERSTEAFF. The CDR3 bases are TGCGCCAGCAGCTTGGAGAGGAGCACTGAAGCTTTCTTT.

The rearrangement joins TRBV28 to TRBJ1-1; 10 bases align to TRBD1. The CDR3 consists of 15 residues. Germline V CDR1 and CDR2: MDHEN, SYDVKM. V was clipped by 5 bases and J by 1 base; unmatched bases: 4. The CDR3 sequence: CASSGGDRGNTEAFF. The CDR3 bases are TGTGCCAGCAGTGGGGGGGACAGGGGGAACACTGAAGCTTTCTTT.

The chain has TRBV24-1 and TRBJ2-2, with a possible D match to TRBD2 (5 bases). Germline V gene data show CDR1 as KGHDR and CDR2 as SFDVKD. This CDR3 has 14 amino acids. Trimming stripped 1 base from V and 8 bases from J, with 10 bases between. This CDR3 is CATSDFSVSGELFF. CDR3 DNA sequence: TGTGCCACCAGTGATTTTAGCGTATCTGGGGAGCTGTTTTTT.

J is TRBJ2-3 and V is TRBV3-1 (or the pseudogene TRBV3-2); D may be TRBD1 (5 bases). Trimming pared 0 bases from V and 3 bases from J, leaving 13 bases between. Germline V gives CDR1 LGHDT, CDR2 YNNKEL (reference sequence). CDR3 length: 16 amino acids. CDR3 sequence (DNA): TGTGCCAGCAGCCAAGATCGACAGAAAGGGACAGATACGCAGTATTTT. As protein: CASSQDRQKGTDTQYF.

This clone is a singleton in its sample. The chain recombines TRBV19 with TRBJ1-1; D is perhaps TRBD1 (6 bases). V was pared by 3 bases and J by 11 bases, with 19 bases between. There are 14 residues in the CDR3. Germline V lookup: CDR1 LNHDA, CDR2 SQIVND (reference sequence). The CDR3 reads CASSIGGASLGAFF. The DNA of the CDR3 is TGTGCCAGTAGTATTGGGGGGGCCAGTTTAGGGGCTTTCTTT.

The gene calls are TRBV4-1 and TRBJ1-4, with D tentatively TRBD1 (5 bases). This CDR3 has 15 residues. V lost 4 bases to trimming and J lost 8 bases, with 17 bases between them. Germline loops: CDR1 MGHRA, CDR2 YSYEKL. The CDR3 bases are TGCGCCAGCAGCCTCACCGTGGGGGTAGGAGAAAAACTGTTTTTT. Translated, it gives CASSLTVGVGEKLFF.

This clone has a handful of counts. Here the CDR3 DNA reads TGTGCCAGCTCACCATTGGGGGTCACCGGGGAGCTGTTTTTT. It is translated as CASSPLGVTGELFF. The chain carries TRBV18 and TRBJ2-2; D could derive from TRBD1 or TRBD2 (5 bases each). The CDR3 extends over 14 amino acids. Between the trimmed V and J ends, which lost 2 bases and 4 bases, there was a span of 8 bases. Per germline, CDR1 KGHSH and CDR2 LQKENI.

This chain's CDR3 is CASSLVGTGGFYEQYF. In nucleotides, the CDR3 is TGTGCCAGCAGCTTGGTCGGGACAGGGGGCTTTTACGAGCAGTACTTC. The chain links TRBV5-5 to TRBJ2-7; TRBD1 aligns across 12 bases. The germline V gene encodes CDR1 SGHKS and CDR2 YYEKEE (reference sequence). CDR3 length equals 16 residues. The V and J ends lost 0 bases and 4 bases, in that order; junction bases with no gene match: 5. The full variable domain, in which reference TRBV5-5 and TRBJ2-7 provide the parts outside the CDR3, is DAGVTQSPTHLIKTRGQQVTLRCSPISGHKSVSWYQQVLGQGPQFIFQYYEKEERGRGNFPDRFSARQFPNYSSELNVNALLLGDSALYLCASSLVGTGGFYEQYFGPGTRLTVT.

The J gene is TRBJ1-5, the V gene TRBV24-1; D gene ambiguous. The CDR3 is 15 amino acids. The V end was cut by 4 bases, the J end by 0 bases, with 9 bases between. Germline CDR1 reads KGHDR; CDR2 reads SFDVKD. The CDR3 DNA reads TGTGCCACCAGTGAGGGATCTTATAGCAATCAGCCCCAGCATTTT. Its protein product is CATSEGSYSNQPQHF.

The chain couples TRBV28 to TRBJ2-3; TRBD2 matches at 10 bases. This CDR3 is 14 amino acids long. CDR1 is MDHEN, CDR2 SYDVKM, per germline. Losses at the gene ends were 7 bases for V and 2 bases for J; bases not matched to a gene: 3. CDR3 sequence (DNA): TGTGCCAGCACTAGCGGGGGACACACAGATACGCAGTATTTT. It encodes CASTSGGHTDTQYF.

This sequence joins TRBV29-1 and TRBJ1-2, with D hard to call. Germline V gives CDR1 SQVTM, CDR2 ANQGSEA. Between the trimmed V and J ends, which lost 2 bases and 4 bases, there was a span of 14 bases. The CDR3 sequence is 14 residues long. CDR3 bases: TGCAGCGTTGAATCCCGGCCAGAGAGCTATGGCTACACCTTC. Amino acids: CSVESRPESYGYTF.

The rearrangement uses TRBV11-2 and TRBJ1-1; D ambiguous. V was cut by 5 bases and J by 4 bases, with 14 bases left in between. The CDR3 covers 14 residues. CDR1 and CDR2 from the germline V gene are SGHAT and FQNNGV. The CDR3 sequence is CASSRTNGVTEAFF. The CDR3, as DNA: TGTGCCAGCAGCCGTACCAACGGGGTCACTGAAGCTTTCTTT. Looking up the rest from reference TRBV11-2 and TRBJ1-1 gives the full variable domain: EAGVAQSPRYKIIEKRQSVAFWCNPISGHATLYWYQQILGQGPKLLIQFQNNGVVDDSQLPKDRFSAERLKGVDSTLKIQPAKLEDSAVYLCASSRTNGVTEAFFGQGTRLTVV.

The chain has TRBV27 and TRBJ2-1; D is undetermined. Looked up from germline, CDR1 is MNHEY and CDR2 is SMNVEV (reference sequence). This CDR3 region has 12 residues. The V and J ends lost 4 bases and 7 bases respectively, with 8 bases between them. The CDR3 loop reads CASSSRLNEQFF. CDR3 coding DNA: TGTGCCAGCAGTTCACGGTTGAATGAGCAGTTCTTC.

This clone is a singleton in its sample. The rearrangement links TRBV6-5 to TRBJ1-2; TRBD1 matches at 7 bases. After removal of 4 bases from V and 2 bases from J, the junction contained 4 bases not matched to a gene. The CDR3 runs 14 residues. The V gene's germline CDR1 is MNHEY and CDR2 SVGAGI. CDR3 protein: CASSSPTGNYGYTF. CDR3 in DNA: TGTGCCAGCAGTTCTCCGACAGGGAACTATGGCTACACCTTC.

This rearrangement joins TRBV19 to TRBJ1-1, with D tentatively TRBD1 (5 bases). This CDR3 is built from 14 residues. V lost 3 bases and J lost 5, with 13 bases in between. Germline-derived CDR1 and CDR2 are LNHDA and SQIVND (reference sequence). DNA of the CDR3: TGTGCCAGTAGTATTCAGGCAGGGAAGACTGAAGCTTTCTTT. Its protein is CASSIQAGKTEAFF.

This clone was detected a few times. The J gene is TRBJ2-2, the V gene TRBV19, with 9 nucleotides matching TRBD1. Germline V gene lookup returns CDR1 LNHDA and CDR2 SQIVND (reference sequence). The V and J ends lost 8 bases and 4 bases, in that order; junction bases with no gene match: 8. CDR3 length: 15 residues. Written as DNA, the CDR3 is TGTGCCAGTGTATCGGGACAGGGCCCCACCGGGGAGCTGTTTTTT. Translation: CASVSGQGPTGELFF. Using reference TRBV19 and TRBJ2-2 for the parts outside the CDR3, the full variable domain is DGGITQSPKYLFRKEGQNVTLSCEQNLNHDAMYWYRQDPGQGLRLIYYSQIVNDFQKGDIAEGYSVSREKKESFPLTVTSAQKNPTAFYLCASVSGQGPTGELFFGEGSRLTVL.

This chain joins TRBV5-1 and TRBJ2-5; D possibly matches TRBD1 or TRBD2 (6 bases each). CDR1 SGHRS and CDR2 YFSETQ come from the germline V gene. The V end lost 5 bases, the J end lost 4 bases, and 12 bases lay between the germline ends. The CDR3 extends over 13 amino acids. CDR3 DNA sequence: TGCGCCAGCAGGCGGGAAGGGGGAGAGACCCAGTACTTC. As protein: CASRREGGETQYF. Supplemented by reference TRBV5-1 and TRBJ2-5, the full variable domain reads KAGVTQTPRYLIKTRGQQVTLSCSPISGHRSVSWYQQTPGQGLQFLFEYFSETQRNKGNFPGRFSGRQFSNSRSEMNVSTLELGDSALYLCASRREGGETQYFGPGTRLLVL.

The V call is TRBV5-1, the J call TRBJ1-6, with a tentative D call TRBD1 (5 bases). The CDR3 runs 15 residues. The ends were cut back, 3 bases at V and 10 bases at J, with 17 bases in the middle. Germline lookup yields CDR1 SGHRS and CDR2 YFSETQ. CDR3 nucleotides: TGCGCCAGCAGCTCGGGGCTGACAGCAGGCTCACCCCTCCACTTT. Translating it yields CASSSGLTAGSPLHF.

The chain couples TRBV5-1 to TRBJ2-1; maybe TRBD2 (7 bases). The length of the CDR3 is 15 residues. With 0 bases removed from V and 5 bases from J, the gap between germline ends came to 12 bases. Per germline, CDR1 SGHRS and CDR2 YFSETQ. The CDR3 DNA is TGCGCCAGCAGCTTGGCGGCGGGGGCGAACAATGAGCAGTTCTTC. This gives the protein CASSLAAGANNEQFF.

The chain combines TRBV18 with TRBJ2-2; D uncertain. Trimming took off 3 bases at V and 3 bases at J, with 14 bases between the two ends. The CDR3 extends over 16 amino acids. Germline values: CDR1 KGHSH, CDR2 LQKENI. Here the CDR3 DNA reads TGTGCCAGCTCACCGTCCGCTTATGAGGACACCGGGGAGCTGTTTTTT. This translates into CASSPSAYEDTGELFF. The whole variable domain, filled in from reference TRBV18 and TRBJ2-2, reads NAGVMQNPRHLVRRRGQEARLRCSPMKGHSHVYWYRQLPEEGLKFMVYLQKENIIDESGMPKERFSAEFPKEGPSILRIQQVVRGDSAAYFCASSPSAYEDTGELFFGEGSRLTVL.

The chain joins TRBV10-3 to TRBJ1-1; D perhaps matches TRBD1 (6 bases). This CDR3 spans 14 amino acids. Trimming took off 10 bases at V and 2 bases at J, with 17 bases between the two ends. CDR1 is ENHRY and CDR2 is SYGVKD in the germline V gene. The CDR3 DNA is TGTGCCACCCGCTGGACAGATACTAACACTGAAGCTTTCTTT. Amino acids: CATRWTDTNTEAFF.

This clone was counted once. The chain carries TRBV28 and TRBJ2-1, with unresolved D. From germline, CDR1 is MDHEN and CDR2 SYDVKM. Trimming stripped 6 bases from V and 7 bases from J, with 13 bases between. The CDR3 is 13 amino acids. CDR3 sequence reads: CASRVGFGNEQFF. The CDR3 region has the DNA TGTGCCAGCAGGGTGGGCTTCGGGAATGAGCAGTTCTTC.